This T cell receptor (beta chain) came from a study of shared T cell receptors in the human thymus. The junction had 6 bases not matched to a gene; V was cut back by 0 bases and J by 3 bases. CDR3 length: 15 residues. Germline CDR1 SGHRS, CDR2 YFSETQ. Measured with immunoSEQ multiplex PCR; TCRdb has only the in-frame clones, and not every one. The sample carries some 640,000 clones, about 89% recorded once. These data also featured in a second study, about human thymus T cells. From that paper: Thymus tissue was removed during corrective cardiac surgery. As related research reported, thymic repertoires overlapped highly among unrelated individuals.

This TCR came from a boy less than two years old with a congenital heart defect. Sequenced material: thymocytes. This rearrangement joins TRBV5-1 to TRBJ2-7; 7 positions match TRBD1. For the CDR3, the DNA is TGCGCCAGCAGCTTGGCGGCAGGGGGTGTCTACGAGCAGTACTTC. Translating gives CASSLAAGGVYEQYF.